These 18 T cell receptor beta chains share one sample of origin, sequenced in a study of spatial heterogeneity in lung cancer. Notes on the study in general: Expanded alpha and beta TCR counts within tumors tracked tumor mutation counts.

TCRdb reprocessed the 5' RACE reads with MiXCR, giving one entry per CDR3 protein. The table records about 9,500 distinct CDR3 sequences, more than 13% of them present only once. Described time point: sample taken at primary tumor resection. No antigens are known for them. The source material was lung tumor tissue, sampled at surgery. The source is a male donor with early-stage non-small cell lung cancer.

This clonotype is medium-sized (0.01 to 0.1%) within its sample. The chain recombines TRBV24-1 with TRBJ2-1, with D perhaps TRBD1 (6 bases). Looked up from germline, CDR1 is KGHDR and CDR2 is SFDVKD. The ends were cut back, 8 bases at V and 3 bases at J, with 25 bases in the middle. The CDR3 consists of 18 residues. The CDR3 sequence: CATTTGQGQNEIYNEQFF. CDR3 bases: TGTGCCACCACCACGGGGCAGGGGCAGAATGAAATCTACAATGAGCAGTTCTTC.

This clonotype has ten or more counts. V and J are TRBV11-2 and TRBJ2-5; D is uncertain. The germline V gene encodes CDR1 SGHAT and CDR2 FQNNGV. V lost 3 bases to trimming and J lost 4 bases, with 9 bases between them. This CDR3 is built from 13 residues. CDR3 DNA sequence: TGTGCCAGCAGCTTCATGGGCTTAGAGACCCAGTACTTC. This encodes CASSFMGLETQYF.

This clonotype was counted many times. The chain links TRBV5-1 to TRBJ1-5; no firm D call. The CDR3 has 11 residues. V dropped 2 bases and J dropped 6 bases, with 3 bases sitting between them. The germline CDR1 and CDR2 sequences are SGHRS and YFSETQ. The CDR3 region has the DNA TGCGCCAGCAGCTTACGTCAGCCCCAGCATTTT. This sequence encodes CASSLRQPQHF.

This clonotype was detected ten times or more. The chain links TRBV6-2 or TRBV6-3 to TRBJ2-3; 8 bases are shared with TRBD2. Germline V gene sequence: CDR1 MNHEY, CDR2 SVGEGT. The J segment lost 0 bases and the V segment lost 2 bases, leaving 7 bases of the junction unmatched. The CDR3 runs to 17 residues. This CDR3 is CASSYLPSGSSTDTQYF. For the CDR3, the DNA is TGTGCCAGCAGTTACCTCCCCAGCGGGAGTAGCACAGATACGCAGTATTTT.

This clonotype is judged medium-sized. The chain combines TRBV9 with TRBJ1-5; no clear D. The V end was cut by 3 bases, the J end by 5 bases, with 12 bases between. This CDR3 contains 14 residues. Germline loops: CDR1 SGDLS, CDR2 YYNGEE. CDR3 protein: CASSGPGMHQPQHF. The CDR3 DNA is TGTGCCAGCAGCGGGCCCGGCATGCATCAGCCCCAGCATTTT.

Many counts were recorded for this clonotype. This sequence joins TRBV10-3 and TRBJ1-2, with a weak D call TRBD1 (5 bases). The germline V gene has CDR1 ENHRY and CDR2 SYGVKD. Trimming left V 1 base short and J 4 bases short, with 13 bases between. CDR3 length equals 15 residues. The CDR3 sequence is CAISELGPGTYGYTF. In DNA, the CDR3 is TGTGCCATCAGTGAGTTAGGACCAGGGACCTATGGCTACACCTTC.

This clonotype was recorded many times. The rearrangement joins TRBV6-2 or TRBV6-3 to TRBJ1-1; D remains unclear. Germline V lookup: CDR1 MNHEY, CDR2 SVGEGT. The V and J ends lost 2 bases and 1 base respectively, with 8 bases between them. The CDR3 has 14 residues. The CDR3 nucleotides read TGTGCCAGCAGTTACAGGGCAGCGAACACTGAAGCTTTCTTT. Its translation: CASSYRAANTEAFF.

This clonotype has ten or more counts. The chain joins TRBV20-1 to TRBJ2-1; D gene unclear. Germline assignment: CDR1 DFQATT and CDR2 SNEGSKA (reference sequence). V shed 2 bases and J shed 4 bases, with 6 bases lying between them. This CDR3 comprises 12 residues. The CDR3 loop reads CSARPLYNEQFF. The CDR3 DNA is TGCAGTGCTAGACCCCTATACAATGAGCAGTTCTTC.

There are many counts of this clonotype. The chain has TRBV10-3 and TRBJ2-5, with 8 bases fitting TRBD1. Trimming removed 0 bases from V and 5 bases from J; junction bases left unmatched: 8. The CDR3 sequence is 16 residues long. CDR1 and CDR2 (germline): ENHRY, SYGVKD. CDR3 in amino acids: CAISESLGQGLETQYF. The CDR3 region has the DNA TGTGCCATCAGTGAGTCGCTAGGACAGGGACTGGAGACCCAGTACTTC.

The chain joins TRBV5-6 to TRBJ2-3; 14 bases are a match to TRBD2. Germline loops: CDR1 SGHDT, CDR2 YYEEEE. The J segment lost 2 bases and the V segment lost 4 bases, leaving 6 bases of the junction unmatched. This CDR3 has 17 residues. The CDR3 DNA is TGTGCCAGCAGCCCGGGACTAGCGGGAGCGGTCACAGATACGCAGTATTTT. It translates to CASSPGLAGAVTDTQYF.

This clonotype was found many times. The chain couples TRBV12-5 to TRBJ1-1; 7 bases match TRBD1. The CDR3 length is 15 residues. V gave up 1 base and J gave up 4 bases; unmatched junction bases: 6. Germline CDR1 reads LGHNT; CDR2 reads FRNRAP. The CDR3 loop is CASGLDLTGSTEAFF. The CDR3 region has the DNA TGTGCTAGTGGTTTGGACTTGACAGGGAGCACTGAAGCTTTCTTT. The whole variable domain, filled in from reference TRBV12-5 and TRBJ1-1, reads DARVTQTPRHKVTEMGQEVTMRCQPILGHNTVFWYRQTMMQGLELLAYFRNRAPLDDSGMPKDRFSAEMPDATLATLKIQPSEPRDSAVYFCASGLDLTGSTEAFFGQGTRLTVV.

This clonotype occurred many times. As DNA, the CDR3 is TGCAGTGCTAGACCGACAGGCCACTTAGGAGCTTTCTTT. Protein product: CSARPTGHLGAFF. The chain recombines TRBV20-1 with TRBJ1-1, with TRBD1 as a possible D gene (6 bases). The CDR3 extends over 13 amino acids. The germline V gene has CDR1 DFQATT and CDR2 SNEGSKA (reference sequence). V was shortened by 2 bases and J by 10 bases, with 17 bases between the two germline ends.

In this sample, this clonotype turned up many times. The rearrangement uses TRBV2 and TRBJ2-7; D possibly corresponds to TRBD2 (6 bases). Germline values: CDR1 SNHLY, CDR2 FYNNEI. Trimming shortened V by 2 bases and J by 2 bases, and 16 bases separated the two germline ends. CDR3 length: 16 amino acids. CDR3 in amino acids: CASSERGGAVPYEQYF. CDR3 coding DNA: TGTGCCAGCAGTGAAAGGGGAGGAGCGGTTCCCTACGAGCAGTACTTC. Full variable domain (outside the CDR3, taken from reference TRBV2 and TRBJ2-7): EPEVTQTPSHQVTQMGQEVILRCVPISNHLYFYWYRQILGQKVEFLVSFYNNEISEKSEIFDDQFSVERPDGSNFTLKIRSTKLEDSAMYFCASSERGGAVPYEQYFGPGTRLTVT.

This clonotype was found many times. The chain recombines TRBV3-1 with TRBJ2-6; possibly TRBD1 for D (6 bases). Trimming stripped 9 bases from V and 0 bases from J, with 15 bases between. The CDR3 covers 16 residues. CDR1 LGHDT and CDR2 YNNKEL come from the germline V gene (reference sequence). CDR3 DNA sequence: TGTGCCAGGATCCCACAGGGTGGCTCTGGGGCCAACGTCCTGACTTTC. It yields the protein CARIPQGGSGANVLTF.

This clonotype was recorded at least ten times. The rearrangement links TRBV9 to TRBJ1-6, with a weak D call TRBD1 (5 bases). The CDR3 totals 15 residues. V was shortened by 4 bases and J by 5 bases, with 13 bases between the two germline ends. Germline V gene lookup returns CDR1 SGDLS and CDR2 YYNGEE. Here the CDR3 DNA reads TGTGCCAGCAGCCCTGGGACGGAGAATAATTCACCCCTCCACTTT. Translation gives CASSPGTENNSPLHF.

This clonotype was counted many times. The chain links TRBV3-1 to TRBJ2-1; TRBD2 might be the D (6 bases). V was cut by 4 bases and J by 7 bases, with 17 bases left in between. This CDR3 has 15 residues. Germline V gene sequence: CDR1 LGHDT, CDR2 YNNKEL (reference sequence). CDR3 in DNA: TGTGCCAGCAGCCGACCGGGACTCATGGGGAATGAGCAGTTCTTC. This gives the protein CASSRPGLMGNEQFF.

This clonotype was picked up many times. V gene TRBV2 combines with J gene TRBJ2-1, with 10 bases lining up with TRBD2. The CDR3 has 15 amino acids. V was pared by 5 bases and J by 4 bases, with 5 bases of the junction left unmatched. Germline V gene sequence: CDR1 SNHLY, CDR2 FYNNEI. DNA of the CDR3: TGTGCCAGCAGTATAGCGGGGGGAGATTACAATGAGCAGTTCTTC. Translated: CASSIAGGDYNEQFF.

This clonotype showed up just once. The chain employs TRBV29-1 and TRBJ2-3, with 9 bases lining up with TRBD1. Per germline, CDR1 SQVTM and CDR2 ANQGSEA. The CDR3 extends over 14 amino acids. The trim removed 5 bases at V and 3 bases at J, leaving 6 bases unmatched. CDR3 region: CSVSGTGRTDTQYF. For the CDR3, the DNA is TGCAGCGTTTCAGGGACAGGGAGGACAGATACGCAGTATTTT.